This TCR beta chain emerged from a study of cytomegalovirus exposure and HLA in healthy donors. The PCR had 60 Vbeta and 13 Jbeta primers. TCRdb keeps only in-frame clones here, not all; method: immunoSEQ multiplex PCR. Among some 200,000 clones listed, around 77% were seen once. This clone was observed once. The V end lost 3 bases, the J end lost 7 bases, and 12 bases lay between the germline ends. Germline V gene sequence: CDR1 SEHNR, CDR2 FQNEAQ (reference sequence). The CDR3 contains 14 residues. This clonotype originated in a woman younger than 45 in good health and CMV-seronegative. Specimen: PBMCs. The chain carries TRBV7-9 and TRBJ1-4, with a weak D call TRBD1 (5 bases). The CDR3 sequence: CASSFTGGSEKLFF. The CDR3 DNA follows: TGTGCCAGCAGCTTCACCGGGGGTAGTGAAAAACTGTTTTTT.